The next 29 T cell receptor beta chains were all read from a single sample in a study of cytomegalovirus exposure and HLA in healthy donors. Method: immunoSEQ multiplex PCR; TCRdb's copy keeps in-frame clones and lacks some. In the table there are 150,000 to 200,000 clones, approximately 86% of which are singletons. Source material: PBMCs. Receptor source: a woman aged 18-29 years in good health and CMV-seronegative.

This clone was observed once. The rearrangement uses TRBV10-3 and TRBJ1-1, with 7 nucleotides matching TRBD1. The CDR3 consists of 11 residues. Trimming at V came to 6 bases and at J to 8 bases, leaving 3 bases not matched to a gene. Germline V lookup: CDR1 ENHRY, CDR2 SYGVKD. CDR3 nucleotide sequence: TGTGCCATCAGGGGACAGATGGAAGCTTTCTTT. This codes for CAIRGQMEAFF.

V gene TRBV5-4 combines with J gene TRBJ2-1; 10 bases match TRBD2. This CDR3 spans 15 amino acids. Germline loops: CDR1 SGHNT, CDR2 YYREEE (reference sequence). The trim removed 7 bases at V and 8 bases at J, leaving 12 bases unmatched. The CDR3 DNA reads TGTGCCAGCTCCCCCTCTAGCGGGAGTAGGGATGAGCAGTTCTTC. Translation: CASSPSSGSRDEQFF.

This rearrangement joins TRBV7-9 to TRBJ2-2; TRBD1 matches at 7 bases. V dropped 4 bases and J dropped 5; count of bases not matched to a gene: 7. The CDR3 extends over 15 amino acids. Germline V lookup: CDR1 SEHNR, CDR2 FQNEAQ (reference sequence). This chain's CDR3 is CASSSQGVETGELFF. The CDR3 DNA is TGTGCCAGCAGCTCCCAGGGGGTTGAGACCGGGGAGCTGTTTTTT.

The chain uses TRBV2 and TRBJ2-3; no clear D gene. The germline V and J ends were trimmed by 8 bases and 5 bases, with 8 bases remaining between them. The germline V gene encodes CDR1 SNHLY and CDR2 FYNNEI. This CDR3 has 11 residues. In DNA form, the CDR3 reads TGTGCCAGCCTTTTCAGAGATACGCAGTATTTT. This encodes CASLFRDTQYF.

The rearrangement links TRBV9 to TRBJ2-5; 9 nucleotides agree with TRBD1. V was clipped by 4 bases and J by 1 base; unmatched bases: 2. The CDR3 sequence is 14 residues long. Per the germline V gene, CDR1 is SGDLS and CDR2 is YYNGEE. In DNA, the CDR3 is TGTGCCAGCAGCCCACAGGGGGCCCAAGAGACCCAGTACTTC. Translated: CASSPQGAQETQYF.

The V call is TRBV9, the J call TRBJ2-1; D unresolved. V lost 6 bases, J lost 5 bases, and 18 bases lay in between. Germline V lookup: CDR1 SGDLS, CDR2 YYNGEE. There are 15 residues in the CDR3. As DNA, the CDR3 is TGTGCCAGCACCATATCGGCCCGCGGAAACAATGAGCAGTTCTTC. It translates to CASTISARGNNEQFF. Variable domain in full (rest from reference TRBV9 and TRBJ2-1): DSGVTQTPKHLITATGQRVTLRCSPRSGDLSVYWYQQSLDQGLQFLIQYYNGEERAKGNILERFSAQQFPDLHSELNLSSLELGDSALYFCASTISARGNNEQFFGPGTRLTVL.

CDR3 coding DNA: TGTGCCAGCAGCTTAGGCAGGGCCAATGAGCAGTTCTTC. Its translation: CASSLGRANEQFF. The chain joins TRBV5-4 to TRBJ2-1; tentative D call: TRBD1 (5 bases). Per the germline V gene, CDR1 is SGHNT and CDR2 is YYREEE (reference sequence). The CDR3 loop spans 13 amino acids. Trimming shortened V by 2 bases and J by 6 bases, and 9 bases separated the two germline ends. The full variable domain, its missing parts supplied by reference TRBV5-4 and TRBJ2-1, is ETGVTQSPTHLIKTRGQQVTLRCSSQSGHNTVSWYQQALGQGPQFIFQYYREEENGRGNFPPRFSGLQFPNYSSELNVNALELDDSALYLCASSLGRANEQFFGPGTRLTVL.

This clone was picked up a small number of times. The chain combines TRBV5-1 with TRBJ1-2, with D hard to call. CDR3 size: 12 residues. Germline CDR1 is SGHRS and CDR2 is YFSETQ. V was trimmed by 1 base and J by 5 bases, leaving 6 bases between them. The CDR3 coding sequence is TGCGCCAGCAGCTTGTCGGAGTATGGCTACACCTTC. Amino acids: CASSLSEYGYTF.

This clone was counted a single time. The V call is TRBV9, the J call TRBJ1-4, with 9 bases lining up with TRBD1. J gave up 8 bases and V 4 bases, and 6 bases lay outside the gene matches. The CDR3 is 14 residues long. CDR1 and CDR2 from the germline V gene are SGDLS and YYNGEE. The CDR3, as DNA: TGTGCCAGCAGCCCACAGGGGGCAGGAGAAAAACTGTTTTTT. It is translated as CASSPQGAGEKLFF.

The chain recombines TRBV4-3 with TRBJ2-7; 7 bases align to TRBD2. The CDR3 spans 14 residues. CDR1 and CDR2 from the germline V gene are LGHNA and YSLEER. The V gene end was trimmed by 3 bases and the J gene end by 2 bases; junction bases not matched to a gene: 4. As DNA, the CDR3 is TGCGCCAGCAGCCATTCTAGCGGAACCTACGAGCAGTACTTC. This encodes CASSHSSGTYEQYF.

This chain uses TRBV5-6 with TRBJ1-2; possible D gene TRBD1, 5 bases. The germline V and J ends were trimmed by 3 bases and 7 bases, with 13 bases remaining between them. The CDR3 is made up of 13 amino acids. Germline assignment: CDR1 SGHDT and CDR2 YYEEEE. The CDR3 sequence: CASSYTDTRGYTF. The CDR3 bases are TGTGCCAGCAGCTATACGGACACCCGTGGCTACACCTTC.

CDR3 DNA sequence: TGTGCCAGCAGTCGATACCGGACAGCGAATCAGCCCCAGCATTTT. Protein: CASSRYRTANQPQHF. The chain joins TRBV6-5 to TRBJ1-5; D may be TRBD1 (6 bases). Germline CDR1 and CDR2: MNHEY and SVGAGI. This CDR3 has 15 amino acids. Deletions cut 5 bases from V and 4 bases from J, with 15 bases between.

V and J are TRBV19 and TRBJ2-2, with TRBD2 matching over 10 bases. CDR3 length equals 23 residues. V dropped 3 bases and J dropped 4; count of bases not matched to a gene: 26. Germline CDR1 reads LNHDA; CDR2 reads SQIVND (reference sequence). CDR3 bases: TGTGCCAGTAGTATCTGGGGGCCCTCCTATCGACTGGGAGTAGCGGGAGGCACCGGGGAGCTGTTTTTT. It yields the protein CASSIWGPSYRLGVAGGTGELFF.

This clone appeared a single time. The chain joins TRBV7-9 to TRBJ2-1, with D maybe TRBD2 (6 bases). V was shortened by 11 bases and J by 8 bases, with 10 bases between the two germline ends. This CDR3 is built from 10 residues. The V gene's germline CDR1 is SEHNR and CDR2 FQNEAQ (reference sequence). The CDR3 sequence is CAGGDYEQFF. The CDR3 bases are TGTGCCGGAGGGGACTATGAGCAGTTCTTC.

This chain connects TRBV7-2 to TRBJ2-1; the D is unclear. V dropped 3 bases and J dropped 0 bases, with 6 bases sitting between them. From germline, CDR1 is SGHTA and CDR2 FQGNSA. The CDR3 totals 14 residues. The CDR3 loop reads CASSFEDSYNEQFF. The CDR3 coding sequence is TGTGCCAGCAGCTTTGAGGACTCCTACAATGAGCAGTTCTTC.

This clone was detected only once. This chain uses TRBV4-1 with TRBJ2-3, with D perhaps matching TRBD1 (6 bases). The CDR3 is made up of 15 amino acids. Germline V gene sequence: CDR1 MGHRA, CDR2 YSYEKL. V was clipped by 2 bases and J by 4 bases, with 13 bases between them. CDR3 in amino acids: CASSQTGFTADTQYF. The DNA of the CDR3 is TGCGCCAGCAGCCAAACAGGGTTCACCGCAGATACGCAGTATTTT.

V and J are TRBV15 and TRBJ1-1; D is undetermined. Germline CDR1 LNHNV, CDR2 YYDKDF (reference sequence). The CDR3 totals 13 residues. Trimming pared 4 bases from V and 1 base from J, leaving 7 bases between. The CDR3 sequence is CATSMGGNTEAFF. The CDR3 nucleotides are TGTGCCACCAGCATGGGAGGGAACACTGAAGCTTTCTTT. The whole variable domain, filled in from reference TRBV15 and TRBJ1-1, reads DAMVIQNPRYQVTQFGKPVTLSCSQTLNHNVMYWYQQKSSQAPKLLFHYYDKDFNNEADTPDNFQSRRPNTSFCFLDIRSPGLGDTAMYLCATSMGGNTEAFFGQGTRLTVV.

The rearrangement joins TRBV30 to TRBJ2-3, with TRBD2 matching 8 bases. The CDR3 totals 16 residues. The J segment lost 0 bases and the V segment lost 1 base, leaving 6 bases of the junction unmatched. The germline V gene encodes CDR1 GTSNPN and CDR2 SVGIG (reference sequence). CDR3 DNA: TGTGCCTGGAGTGGAAAAGCGGGGGCAAGCACAGATACGCAGTATTTT. This encodes CAWSGKAGASTDTQYF.

The V and J genes are TRBV5-4 and TRBJ1-2; D remains unclear. The CDR3 is made up of 12 amino acids. CDR1 SGHNT and CDR2 YYREEE come from the germline V gene (reference sequence). The V end lost 5 bases, the J end lost 2 bases, and 7 bases lay between the germline ends. The CDR3 protein is CASREMNYGYTF. CDR3 coding DNA: TGTGCCAGCAGGGAGATGAACTATGGCTACACCTTC.

The chain carries TRBV6-1 and TRBJ1-6; 9 bases align to TRBD1. This CDR3 is built from 17 residues. CDR1 and CDR2 from the germline V gene are MNHNS and SASEGT. V gave up 3 bases and J gave up 5 bases; unmatched junction bases: 8. CDR3 sequence: CASSEEGTGSNNSPLHF. The CDR3 nucleotides are TGTGCCAGCAGTGAGGAAGGGACAGGGTCTAATAATTCACCCCTCCACTTT.

The rearrangement links TRBV15 to TRBJ2-7, with D maybe TRBD2 (6 bases). Germline V gene lookup returns CDR1 LNHNV and CDR2 YYDKDF (reference sequence). V lost 0 bases and J lost 3, with 15 bases in between. The CDR3 runs to 16 residues. DNA for the CDR3: TGTGCCACCAGCAGAGATCTGGCTAGCGACCTCTACGAGCAGTACTTC. Protein product: CATSRDLASDLYEQYF.

The gene calls are TRBV5-6 and TRBJ2-2, with TRBD1 matching over 9 bases. The CDR3 extends over 15 amino acids. Per the germline V gene, CDR1 is SGHDT and CDR2 is YYEEEE. V lost 4 bases and J lost 1; bases outside the gene matches: 2. The CDR3 DNA reads TGTGCCAGCAGCCCGGGACAGGGGAACACCGGGGAGCTGTTTTTT. Its translation is CASSPGQGNTGELFF.

CDR3 amino acids: CASSYSNREGYTF. CDR3 bases: TGTGCCAGCAGTTACTCGAACCGGGAAGGCTACACCTTC. The genes are TRBV6-5 and TRBJ1-2; no reliable D call. CDR1 and CDR2 (germline): MNHEY, SVGAGI. Trimming stripped 0 bases from V and 8 bases from J, with 10 bases between. The CDR3 is 13 residues long.

V gene TRBV15 combines with J gene TRBJ1-5; 7 bases match TRBD1. V shed 5 bases, J shed 0 bases, and the junction held 7 bases outside the gene matches. The germline gives CDR1 LNHNV, CDR2 YYDKDF (reference sequence). This CDR3 is built from 16 residues. CDR3 in DNA: TGTGCCACCAGCCGGGGACAGCTAGGTAGCAATCAGCCCCAGCATTTT. This translates into CATSRGQLGSNQPQHF.

V usage is TRBV4-3 and J usage is TRBJ2-7, with D possibly TRBD1 on 5 matching bases. This CDR3 spans 15 amino acids. The germline V gene has CDR1 LGHNA and CDR2 YSLEER. V was clipped by 0 bases and J by 2 bases, with 11 bases between them. The CDR3 spells CASSQDPQGTYEQYF. The CDR3 bases are TGCGCCAGCAGCCAAGATCCCCAGGGCACCTACGAGCAGTACTTC.

The chain recombines TRBV5-1 with TRBJ1-1; 7 nucleotides agree with TRBD1. Germline loops: CDR1 SGHRS, CDR2 YFSETQ. After removal of 1 base from V and 0 bases from J, the junction contained 9 bases not matched to a gene. This CDR3 contains 17 residues. CDR3 bases: TGCGCCAGCAGCTTGACGGGACAGACGTTACTGAACACTGAAGCTTTCTTT. Translating it yields CASSLTGQTLLNTEAFF.

The gene calls are TRBV5-4 and TRBJ1-2; 10 nucleotides agree with TRBD1. The junction had 3 bases not matched to a gene; V was cut back by 3 bases and J by 7 bases. The CDR3 contains 13 residues. CDR1 is SGHNT and CDR2 is YYREEE in the germline V gene (reference sequence). The DNA of the CDR3 is TGTGCCAGCAGCTCGACAGGGGGCAGTGGCTACACCTTC. Its protein is CASSSTGGSGYTF.

This clone was counted a single time. The rearrangement links TRBV9 to TRBJ2-2, with 7 positions matching TRBD1. Germline-derived CDR1 and CDR2 are SGDLS and YYNGEE. The CDR3 has 15 amino acids. With 0 bases clipped from V and 6 bases from J, the junction kept 5 bases outside the gene matches. The CDR3 sequence: CASSVARGPSGELFF. In nucleotides, the CDR3 is TGTGCCAGCAGCGTAGCTAGGGGGCCTTCCGGGGAGCTGTTTTTT.

The V gene is TRBV19, the J gene TRBJ1-2; the match to TRBD1 covers 9 bases. Germline V lookup: CDR1 LNHDA, CDR2 SQIVND (reference sequence). The CDR3 is 14 residues long. The ends lost 5 bases at V and 5 bases at J; junction bases unmatched: 6. The chain's CDR3 is CASSAGTGYYGYTF. The CDR3 DNA is TGTGCCAGTAGTGCCGGGACAGGGTATTATGGCTACACCTTC.